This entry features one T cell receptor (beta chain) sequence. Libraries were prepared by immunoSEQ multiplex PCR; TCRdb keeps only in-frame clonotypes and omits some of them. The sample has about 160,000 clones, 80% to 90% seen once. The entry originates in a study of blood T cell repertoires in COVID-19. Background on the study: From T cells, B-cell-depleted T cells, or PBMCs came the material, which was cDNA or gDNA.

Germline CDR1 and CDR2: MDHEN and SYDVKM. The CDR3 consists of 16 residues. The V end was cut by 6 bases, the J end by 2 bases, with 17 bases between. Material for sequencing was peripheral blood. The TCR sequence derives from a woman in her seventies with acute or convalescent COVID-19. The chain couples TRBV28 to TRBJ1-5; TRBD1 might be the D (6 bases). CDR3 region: CASSSPLQGGNQPQHF. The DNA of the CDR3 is TGTGCCAGCAGCTCCCCCCTACAGGGTGGCAATCAGCCCCAGCATTTT.